The next 23 T cell receptor beta chains were all read from a single sample in a study of molecular identifiers for immune sequencing clone quantification. TCRdb independently ran MiXCR on the PCR reads; one entry per CDR3 protein. Seen here are about 640,000 distinct CDR3 sequences, about 20% observed once, and the top ten hold around 0.9%. Source material: naive CD8+ T cells from blood, with Jurkat cell RNA spiked in. The sample's subset: FACS-sorted CD8+CD4-CCR7+CD45RA+ naive T cells. Source of these receptors: a human donor in good health. Some libraries in this study had Jurkat cell RNA spiked in.

This clonotype was seen a single time. A much larger clone lies a single base off, so this may be a read error. CDR3 loop: CAWSVSRDTRYF. The CDR3 nucleotides are TGTGCCTGGAGTGTATCCCGTGATACGCGGTATTTT. The rearrangement uses TRBV30 and TRBJ2-3; D unclear. In germline, CDR1 is GTSNPN, CDR2 SVGIG (reference sequence). The CDR3 is made up of 12 amino acids.

This clonotype was recorded at least ten times. This chain connects TRBV7-8 to TRBJ2-7; TRBD2 agrees at 8 bases. CDR1 is SGHVS and CDR2 is FQNEAQ in the germline V gene. V shed 0 bases and J 6 bases; nucleotides not matched to a gene: 4. The CDR3 is 14 amino acids. The CDR3 reads CASSLAPGGREQYF. The CDR3 DNA follows: TGTGCCAGCAGCTTAGCTCCGGGGGGGCGCGAGCAGTACTTC. Looking up the rest from reference TRBV7-8 and TRBJ2-7 gives the full variable domain: GAGVSQSPRYKVAKRGQDVALRCDPISGHVSLFWYQQALGQGPEFLTYFQNEAQLDKSGLPSDRFFAERPEGSVSTLKIQRTQQEDSAVYLCASSLAPGGREQYFGPGTRLTVT.

This clonotype was seen at least ten times. Its ends do not fully match the called genes, so a read error is possible. V is TRBV11-2 and J is TRBJ1-4; TRBD1 is a possible D gene (6 bases). The CDR3 is 16 residues long. Germline V lookup: CDR1 SGHAT, CDR2 FQNNGV. In DNA, the CDR3 is TGTGCCAGCAGCCACCGCTCAGGGGCTGGTAATCAAAAACTGTTTTTT. Its protein is CASSHRSGAGNQKLFF.

This clonotype was seen repeatedly, ten times or more. CDR3 region: CASGLSPGELFF. DNA for the CDR3: TGTGCTAGTGGTTTGTCCCCCGGGGAGCTGTTTTTT. J is TRBJ2-2 and V is TRBV12-5; D unresolved. Trimming took 2 bases from V and 6 from J, leaving 4 bases between them. The CDR3 totals 12 residues. CDR1 and CDR2 (germline): LGHNT, FRNRAP.

In this sample, this clonotype turned up many times. The gene calls are TRBV19 and TRBJ2-2; possibly TRBD1 or TRBD2 for D (6 bases each). The V end lost 8 bases, the J end lost 6 bases, and 13 bases lay between the germline ends. The CDR3 runs to 13 residues. CDR1 is LNHDA, CDR2 SQIVND, per germline (reference sequence). In DNA, the CDR3 is TGTGCCAGTGAAAGGGGGGCCCCCGGGGAGCTGTTTTTT. Translating it yields CASERGAPGELFF.

To note about this clonotype: Lacking the conserved final phenylalanine or tryptophan, this CDR3 likely reflects a read error. V is TRBV12-3 or TRBV12-4 and J is TRBJ2-7; D is perhaps TRBD1 (6 bases). V shed 4 bases and J shed 1 base, with 14 bases lying between them. The CDR3 sequence is 15 residues long. The CDR3 spells CASSSTGAPSYEQYS. The CDR3 DNA follows: TGTGCCAGCAGTTCGACAGGTGCACCTTCCTACGAGCAGTACTCC.

This clonotype was observed many times. The V call is TRBV15, the J call TRBJ2-3, with D perhaps matching TRBD2 (5 bases). Germline lookup yields CDR1 LNHNV and CDR2 YYDKDF (reference sequence). Trimming took 1 base from V and 0 from J, leaving 11 bases between them. This CDR3 region has 16 residues. CDR3 amino acids: CATSRGGLTSTDTQYF. The CDR3 nucleotides are TGTGCCACCAGCAGAGGCGGGCTTACTAGCACAGATACGCAGTATTTT.

Only a few counts were recorded for this clonotype. The chain is built from TRBV6-2 or TRBV6-3 and TRBJ2-1, with 11 bases matching TRBD2. Looked up from germline, CDR1 is MNHEY and CDR2 is SVGEGT. Germline trimming cut 1 base from V and 2 bases from J; bases unmatched to any gene: 7. CDR3 length: 18 residues. Written as DNA, the CDR3 is TGTGCCAGCAGTTACTACCTAGCGGGGGGTTCAACCTACAATGAGCAGTTCTTC. Amino acid sequence: CASSYYLAGGSTYNEQFF.

This clonotype was found many times. This chain joins TRBV13 and TRBJ1-1; 7 bases fit TRBD1. This CDR3 has 15 residues. Germline loops: CDR1 PRHDT, CDR2 FYEKMQ (reference sequence). V lost 4 bases to trimming and J lost 8 bases; unmatched junction nucleotides: 13. Here the CDR3 DNA reads TGTGCCAGCAGCTCCCCGGGACAGCGACGTTCAGAAGCTTTCTTT. Translated: CASSSPGQRRSEAFF.

This clonotype has at least ten counts. This chain joins TRBV25-1 and TRBJ2-5, with 7 bases identical to TRBD2. The CDR3 runs 19 residues. From germline, CDR1 is MGHDK and CDR2 SYGVNS. Losses at the gene ends were 6 bases for V and 1 base for J; bases not matched to a gene: 20. The CDR3: CASRGLEGQSGDLQETQYF. CDR3 in DNA: TGTGCCAGCAGGGGTCTCGAGGGGCAGAGCGGGGATCTCCAAGAGACCCAGTACTTC.

Comment on this clonotype: This CDR3 is missing its conserved last phenylalanine or tryptophan, likely due to a read error. This rearrangement joins TRBV5-1 to TRBJ2-2, with no clear D. The V end was cut by 3 bases, the J end by 4 bases, with 13 bases between. The CDR3 has 15 residues. The germline CDR1 and CDR2 sequences are SGHRS and YFSETQ. The CDR3 reads CASSSQTTGTGELFL. The CDR3 DNA follows: TGCGCCAGCAGCTCCCAAACGACGGGCACCGGGGAGCTGTTTCTT.

This clonotype has ten or more counts. The rearrangement joins TRBV6-5 to TRBJ2-6; TRBD1 matches 7 bases. Germline V CDR1 and CDR2: MNHEY, SVGAGI. CDR3 length equals 21 residues. Trimming took 1 base from V and 0 from J; bases not matched to a gene: 15. CDR3 nucleotides: TGTGCCAGCAGTTACTGGCCCCCCCAGGGGGTCCCGCTCTCTGGGGCCAACGTCCTGACTTTC. Protein sequence: CASSYWPPQGVPLSGANVLTF.

The V gene is TRBV20-1, the J gene TRBJ2-7, with TRBD2 matching over 8 bases. With V trimmed by 4 bases and J by 7 bases, 9 bases remained unmatched. Germline CDR1 and CDR2: DFQATT and SNEGSKA (reference sequence). This CDR3 contains 13 residues. CDR3 amino acids: CSAIQAGVWEQYF. The CDR3 DNA reads TGCAGTGCTATTCAAGCGGGGGTATGGGAGCAGTACTTC.

This clonotype was seen ten or more times. V and J are TRBV28 and TRBJ1-3; 7 positions agree with TRBD1. Germline V lookup: CDR1 MDHEN, CDR2 SYDVKM. The CDR3 length is 18 residues. V trimming: 6 bases; J trimming: 0 bases; junction bases outside the gene matches: 14. CDR3 loop: CASRSTGTAFLSGNTIYF. CDR3 DNA sequence: TGTGCCAGCAGATCCACCGGGACAGCTTTTCTCTCTGGAAACACCATATATTTT.

This clonotype has at least ten counts. The gene calls are TRBV4-3 and TRBJ2-7, with D uncertain. Germline V CDR1 and CDR2: LGHNA, YSLEER. The CDR3 is made up of 15 amino acids. V lost 4 bases, J lost 2 bases, and 15 bases lay in between. Written as DNA, the CDR3 is TGCGCCAGCAGCCGGGAAGTTCTTCCGACCTACGAGCAGTACTTC. Its protein is CASSREVLPTYEQYF.

Note on this clonotype: An end of the junction does not agree with germline; a read error may underlie this. V usage is TRBV27 and J usage is TRBJ2-7; possibly TRBD2 for D (6 bases). The V gene's germline CDR1 is MNHEY and CDR2 SMNVEV (reference sequence). The CDR3 is made up of 15 amino acids. Written as DNA, the CDR3 is TGTGCCAGCAGTTTAACCGGGGGAAGCTCCGACGAGCAGCACTTC. Translation gives CASSLTGGSSDEQHF.

This clonotype was seen once. The CDR3 DNA reads as TGTGCCAGCAGCTTAGTCGTGGGGGCGGCCGGGGAGCTGTTTTTT. Its protein product is CASSLVVGAAGELFF. The chain couples TRBV7-9 to TRBJ2-2; tentatively, D is TRBD1 (6 bases). The CDR3 sequence is 15 residues long. CDR1 and CDR2 (germline): SEHNR, FQNEAQ (reference sequence). Trimming left V 1 base short and J 6 bases short, with 12 bases between.

This clonotype was detected ten times or more. The DNA for the CDR3 is TGCAGTGCTAGAAGAGAAGCAACCTACGAGCAGTACTTC. Its translation: CSARREATYEQYF. The rearrangement links TRBV20-1 to TRBJ2-7; D is uncertain. Trimming cost V 2 bases and J 2 bases, with 10 bases left between them. This CDR3 has 13 residues. The germline CDR1 and CDR2 sequences are DFQATT and SNEGSKA (reference sequence).

This clonotype was detected ten times or more. The chain joins TRBV4-1 to TRBJ1-3, with 8 bases identical to TRBD1. The CDR3 has 18 residues. CDR1 MGHRA and CDR2 YSYEKL come from the germline V gene. V dropped 0 bases and J dropped 0; count of bases not matched to a gene: 7. The CDR3 DNA follows: TGCGCCAGCAGCCAAGACGGGACAGGTTCCATCTCTGGAAACACCATATATTTT. It encodes CASSQDGTGSISGNTIYF.

Points on this clonotype: Just one base apart from a much larger clone, this may be a read error. The chain joins TRBV15 to TRBJ2-7; maybe TRBD1 (5 bases). Germline V lookup: CDR1 LNHNV, CDR2 YYDKDF (reference sequence). The CDR3 is 13 amino acids. DNA for the CDR3: TGTGCCACCAGCAGATCAGGGTACTACGAGCTGTACTTC. Translated: CATSRSGYYELYF.

This clonotype was observed many times. The rearrangement links TRBV5-1 to TRBJ1-1, with D hard to call. Trimming left V 4 bases short and J 1 base short, with 17 bases between. Germline-derived CDR1 and CDR2 are SGHRS and YFSETQ. There are 16 residues in the CDR3. CDR3 sequence reads: CASSPPVGMTNTEAFF. CDR3 in DNA: TGCGCCAGCAGCCCCCCGGTGGGTATGACGAACACTGAAGCTTTCTTT.

This clonotype was found many times. The rearrangement joins TRBV28 to TRBJ2-3; 12 nucleotides match TRBD2. V was clipped by 4 bases and J by 0 bases; unmatched bases: 11. The germline CDR1 and CDR2 sequences are MDHEN and SYDVKM. CDR3 length: 19 residues. The CDR3: CASSSPFVTSGSSTDTQYF. The CDR3 DNA reads as TGTGCCAGCAGTTCCCCTTTCGTGACTAGCGGGAGTAGCACAGATACGCAGTATTTT.

CDR3 bases: TGTGCCAGCAGTTTATGGGCGGGAGGGCCGAAAGAGACCCAGTACTTC. It yields the protein CASSLWAGGPKETQYF. The chain links TRBV27 to TRBJ2-5; 9 bases align to TRBD2. This CDR3 contains 16 residues. The V segment lost 1 base and the J segment 3 bases; nucleotides outside the gene matches: 6. Germline V gene lookup returns CDR1 MNHEY and CDR2 SMNVEV (reference sequence).